These 30 T cell receptor beta chains were sequenced from one sample in a study of T cell repertoires in cytomegalovirus infection. TCRdb re-derived calls from the reads in MiXCR, one entry per CDR3 protein. The repertoire holds roughly 310,000 distinct CDR3 sequences, with about a sixth as singletons. Sequencing was done on a sample of PBMCs. The receptors derive from a human donor in good health (CMV status not recorded). Some clones in this sample may be carry-over from other donors' samples.

The V and J genes are TRBV7-2 and TRBJ2-7; D uncertain. Looked up from germline, CDR1 is SGHTA and CDR2 is FQGNSA. The CDR3 consists of 11 residues. Trimming cost V 1 base and J 12 bases, with 10 bases left between them. The CDR3 region is CASSLDAARYF. The DNA for the CDR3 is TGTGCCAGCAGCTTAGACGCCGCGCGGTACTTC.

In its sample, this clonotype was seen a few times. The chain employs TRBV11-1 and TRBJ2-2; the D is unclear. From germline, CDR1 is SGHAT and CDR2 FQDESV (reference sequence). There are 17 residues in the CDR3. Trimming cost V 7 bases and J 0 bases, with 18 bases left between them. CDR3 loop: CASNDRLFGTNTGELFF. The CDR3 DNA sequence: TGTGCCAGCAACGATCGGTTGTTTGGTACGAACACCGGGGAGCTGTTTTTT.

The chain uses TRBV12-3 or TRBV12-4 and TRBJ1-1, with D possibly matching TRBD1 (6 bases). The V end was cut by 6 bases, the J end by 4 bases, with 12 bases between. The CDR3 runs to 13 residues. The CDR3 loop is CASRSSGATEAFF. CDR3 bases: TGTGCCAGCAGGTCCTCGGGGGCCACTGAAGCTTTCTTT.

This clonotype has a handful of counts. V is TRBV6-5 and J is TRBJ2-3, with D uncertain. Looked up from germline, CDR1 is MNHEY and CDR2 is SVGAGI. The CDR3 length is 12 residues. The V end lost 6 bases, the J end lost 4 bases, and 8 bases lay between the germline ends. The CDR3 sequence is CASSQNSDTQYF. The CDR3 coding sequence is TGTGCCAGCAGCCAGAACTCAGATACGCAGTATTTT.

The chain couples TRBV7-2 to TRBJ2-7; D perhaps matches TRBD1 (5 bases). The V gene lost 5 bases and the J gene lost 2 bases, with 16 bases spanning the gap. CDR3 length: 15 amino acids. Germline CDR1 is SGHTA and CDR2 is FQGNSA. CDR3 loop: CASSLTGIITYEQYF. The CDR3, as DNA: TGTGCCAGCAGCCTCACAGGAATTATTACCTACGAGCAGTACTTC.

This clonotype turned up a few times. The rearrangement joins TRBV6-1 to TRBJ2-5; unclear D gene. Germline CDR1 MNHNS, CDR2 SASEGT. This CDR3 contains 15 residues. Trimming took off 6 bases at V and 0 bases at J, with 14 bases between the two ends. Here the CDR3 reads CASSSHIYNQETQYF. The DNA of the CDR3 is TGTGCCAGCAGCTCCCACATATACAACCAAGAGACCCAGTACTTC.

This sequence joins TRBV9 and TRBJ2-7; D is perhaps TRBD1 (6 bases). Trimming stripped 6 bases from V and 4 bases from J, with 20 bases between. The CDR3 loop spans 15 amino acids. From germline, CDR1 is SGDLS and CDR2 YYNGEE. CDR3 sequence reads: CASTPGQGPGYEQYF. CDR3 nucleotides: TGTGCCAGCACCCCGGGTCAGGGGCCGGGATACGAGCAGTACTTC.

The chain recombines TRBV29-1 with TRBJ2-5, with D perhaps given as TRBD1 or TRBD2 (5 bases each). V was shortened by 4 bases and J by 5 bases, with 26 bases between the two germline ends. The V gene's germline CDR1 is SQVTM and CDR2 ANQGSEA. The CDR3 has 17 amino acids. The CDR3 nucleotides are TGCAGCGTTGGAGGGACCGGACACCGTAAGATCCGCGAGACCCAGTACTTC. Its translation: CSVGGTGHRKIRETQYF.

The chain recombines TRBV12-3 or TRBV12-4 with TRBJ2-1; no definite D call. Trimming took off 1 base at V and 12 bases at J, with 7 bases between the two ends. The CDR3 covers 11 residues. CDR3 in DNA: TGTGCCAGCAGTTTAGGTCTATGGCAGTTCTTC. Amino acids: CASSLGLWQFF.

This clonotype was seen more than once but under ten times. The genes are TRBV4-2 and TRBJ2-1, with TRBD1 matching 8 bases. The trim removed 1 base at V and 6 bases at J, leaving 17 bases unmatched. Per germline, CDR1 LGHNA and CDR2 YNFKEQ. The CDR3 runs 19 residues. This CDR3 is CASSQARQGAPLTINEQFF. Here the CDR3 DNA reads TGTGCCAGCAGCCAAGCGAGGCAGGGGGCTCCTCTCACCATCAATGAGCAGTTCTTC.

The V and J genes are TRBV20-1 and TRBJ1-5; 7 bases are a match to TRBD1. Trimming removed 7 bases from V and 2 bases from J; junction bases left unmatched: 5. Germline V gives CDR1 DFQATT, CDR2 SNEGSKA (reference sequence). The CDR3 runs 13 residues. As DNA, the CDR3 is TGCAGTGTCAGGGGGGATGGCAATCAGCCCCAGCATTTT. Translated: CSVRGDGNQPQHF.

Only one count was recorded for this clonotype. V and J are TRBV7-3 and TRBJ2-2, with D possibly TRBD2 on 6 matching bases. Germline values: CDR1 SGHTA, CDR2 FQGTGA. Trimming shortened V by 5 bases and J by 6 bases, and 16 bases separated the two germline ends. The CDR3 has 15 residues. CDR3 DNA: TGTGCCAGCAGCCCGAGTTGGGGGAGGCCCGGGGAGCTGTTTTTT. This sequence encodes CASSPSWGRPGELFF. The full variable domain, rest sourced from reference TRBV7-3 and TRBJ2-2, is GAGVSQTPSNKVTEKGKYVELRCDPISGHTALYWYRQSLGQGPEFLIYFQGTGAADDSGLPNDRFFAVRPEGSVSTLKIQRTERGDSAVYLCASSPSWGRPGELFFGEGSRLTVL.

This clonotype was detected ten times or more. The chain links TRBV6-1 to TRBJ1-1; D is perhaps TRBD1 (5 bases). Germline CDR1 reads MNHNS; CDR2 reads SASEGT. The V end was cut by 3 bases, the J end by 10 bases, with 18 bases between. This CDR3 has 14 residues. The CDR3: CASSDGQGPSGAFF. The CDR3 region has the DNA TGTGCCAGCAGTGACGGTCAGGGTCCCTCTGGAGCTTTCTTT.

This clonotype was observed at least ten times. This chain joins TRBV7-4 and TRBJ1-6; possibly TRBD1 for D (6 bases). CDR3 length equals 14 residues. Germline CDR1 reads SGHVT; CDR2 reads SQSDAQ. V lost 1 base and J 12 bases, leaving 13 bases between the germline ends. The CDR3 protein is CASSLGRQAEPLHF. CDR3 DNA: TGTGCCAGCAGCTTAGGGCGACAGGCAGAACCCCTCCACTTT.

The chain carries TRBV4-2 and TRBJ1-2; D is unclear. CDR1 is LGHNA, CDR2 YNFKEQ, per germline. Trimming removed 8 bases at V and 0 bases at J, with 7 bases between. This CDR3 has 12 amino acids. The CDR3 reads CASGTANYGYTF. The CDR3 nucleotides are TGTGCCAGCGGCACAGCTAACTATGGCTACACCTTC.

This clonotype was observed many times. This chain connects TRBV7-2 to TRBJ2-1; no firm D call. From germline, CDR1 is SGHTA and CDR2 FQGNSA. Deletions cut 0 bases from V and 1 base from J, with 7 bases between. CDR3 length: 15 amino acids. The CDR3 protein is CASSLALQSYNEQFF. The DNA of the CDR3 is TGTGCCAGCAGCTTAGCCCTACAATCCTACAATGAGCAGTTCTTC. The full variable domain, with the rest looked up from reference TRBV7-2 and TRBJ2-1, is GAGVSQSPSNKVTEKGKDVELRCDPISGHTALYWYRQSLGQGLEFLIYFQGNSAPDKSGLPSDRFSAERTGGSVSTLTIQRTQQEDSAVYLCASSLALQSYNEQFFGPGTRLTVL.

This clonotype turned up a few times. CDR3 DNA: TGTGCCAGCAGTAACGCCGGGACCGCGAATGAAAAACTGTTTTTT. Residues: CASSNAGTANEKLFF. The rearrangement uses TRBV6-6 and TRBJ1-4; TRBD1 might be the D (5 bases). CDR3 size: 15 residues. The germline CDR1 and CDR2 sequences are MNHNY and SVGAGI (reference sequence). V was pared by 5 bases and J by 5 bases, with 15 bases between.

This chain uses TRBV4-3 with TRBJ1-4; D might be TRBD1 (6 bases). V was shortened by 0 bases and J by 7 bases, with 18 bases between the two germline ends. The CDR3 extends over 17 amino acids. From germline, CDR1 is LGHNA and CDR2 YSLEER. The DNA of the CDR3 is TGCGCCAGCAGCCAAGATTACGAGAACAGGGTGGGTGAAAAACTGTTTTTT. This codes for CASSQDYENRVGEKLFF.

This clonotype has more than one count but fewer than ten. The chain links TRBV10-3 to TRBJ2-7; 7 bases are shared with TRBD1. The CDR3 length is 12 residues. CDR1 is ENHRY, CDR2 SYGVKD, per germline. J was trimmed by 6 bases and V by 2 bases; bases with no gene match: 1. CDR3 nucleotide sequence: TGTGCCATCAGTGAGACAGGGGTCGAGCAGTACTTC. Translation gives CAISETGVEQYF.

The sample holds many counts of this clonotype. The chain uses TRBV7-9 and TRBJ2-7, with D possibly TRBD1 on 7 matching bases. The V gene's germline CDR1 is SEHNR and CDR2 FQNEAQ (reference sequence). Trimming shortened V by 2 bases and J by 6 bases, and 17 bases separated the two germline ends. The CDR3 spans 15 residues. The CDR3 loop reads CASSLRGTVHSEQYF. The DNA of the CDR3 is TGTGCCAGCAGCTTACGGGGGACAGTGCACAGCGAGCAGTACTTC.

The sample holds many counts of this clonotype. This rearrangement joins TRBV7-9 to TRBJ2-1; D assignment may be TRBD1 or TRBD2 (6 bases each). The germline V gene encodes CDR1 SEHNR and CDR2 FQNEAQ (reference sequence). CDR3 length: 15 amino acids. V lost 2 bases and J 5 bases, leaving 13 bases between the germline ends. The CDR3 protein is CASSLTLGGHNEQFF. CDR3 nucleotide sequence: TGTGCCAGCAGCTTAACCTTAGGGGGGCACAATGAGCAGTTCTTC.

The chain couples TRBV20-1 to TRBJ1-3; D is unresolved. Germline loops: CDR1 DFQATT, CDR2 SNEGSKA (reference sequence). Deletions cut 0 bases from V and 3 bases from J, with 12 bases between. The CDR3 is 15 residues long. CDR3 coding DNA: TGCAGTGCTAGAGATTGGCAATCAGGTGGAAACACCATATATTTT. Its protein product is CSARDWQSGGNTIYF.

This clonotype appeared many times. V usage is TRBV7-2 and J usage is TRBJ1-5; tentatively, D is TRBD1 (6 bases). This CDR3 has 15 residues. Germline CDR1 and CDR2: SGHTA and FQGNSA. Trimming took off 1 base at V and 2 bases at J, with 9 bases between the two ends. The CDR3 protein is CASSLEYRGNQPQHF. CDR3 coding DNA: TGTGCCAGCAGCTTAGAGTACAGGGGCAATCAGCCCCAGCATTTT.

This clonotype was found many times. V usage is TRBV7-2 and J usage is TRBJ1-4; the D gene is possibly TRBD1 (5 bases). Germline V gene lookup returns CDR1 SGHTA and CDR2 FQGNSA. This CDR3 is built from 15 residues. V was shortened by 5 bases and J by 6 bases, with 16 bases between the two germline ends. For the CDR3, the DNA is TGTGCCAGCAGCCTCCGAGGTTGGGGGGATGAAAAACTGTTTTTT. Protein: CASSLRGWGDEKLFF.

This sequence joins TRBV4-2 and TRBJ1-1; 9 positions match TRBD1. This CDR3 spans 16 amino acids. The V gene end was trimmed by 4 bases and the J gene end by 1 base; junction bases not matched to a gene: 7. Looked up from germline, CDR1 is LGHNA and CDR2 is YNFKEQ. CDR3: CASSPTVGQGNTEAFF. The DNA for the CDR3 is TGTGCCAGCAGCCCAACGGTGGGACAGGGGAACACTGAAGCTTTCTTT.

This clonotype showed up just a few times. The chain employs TRBV6-6 and TRBJ1-6; TRBD1 matches 9 bases. The V segment lost 7 bases and the J segment 9 bases; nucleotides outside the gene matches: 7. Germline loops: CDR1 MNHNY, CDR2 SVGAGI (reference sequence). The CDR3 consists of 14 residues. This CDR3 reads CASIIGQGISPLHF. DNA for the CDR3: TGTGCCAGCATCATTGGACAGGGGATTTCACCCCTCCACTTT.

In its sample, this clonotype was seen many times. The genes are TRBV7-2 and TRBJ2-7, with 8 bases identical to TRBD1. CDR3 size: 16 residues. CDR1 is SGHTA and CDR2 is FQGNSA in the germline V gene. Trimming cost V 0 bases and J 3 bases; bases outside gene matches: 7. The CDR3 bases are TGTGCCAGCAGCTTAGCGCTAGGACAGGGATTCTACGAGCAGTACTTC. Translated, it gives CASSLALGQGFYEQYF.

This clonotype has a handful of counts. The CDR3 sequence: CSAKRGGPDQPQHF. The CDR3 DNA reads TGCAGTGCTAAACGGGGGGGACCAGATCAGCCCCAGCATTTT. The chain is built from TRBV20-1 and TRBJ1-5; possibly TRBD1 for D (5 bases). Germline loops: CDR1 DFQATT, CDR2 SNEGSKA (reference sequence). With 4 bases removed from V and 5 bases from J, the gap between germline ends came to 15 bases. The CDR3 runs to 14 residues.

This clonotype has more than one count but fewer than ten. This chain's CDR3 is CASSLGGQGGQPQHF. As DNA, the CDR3 is TGTGCCAGCAGTTTGGGGGGGCAGGGAGGTCAGCCCCAGCATTTT. This sequence joins TRBV12-3 or TRBV12-4 and TRBJ1-5; TRBD1 is a possible D gene (6 bases). V lost 3 bases to trimming and J lost 6 bases, with 15 bases between them. The CDR3 extends over 15 amino acids.

This clonotype was seen at least ten times. V gene TRBV28 combines with J gene TRBJ1-5; D remains unclear. Deletions cut 6 bases from V and 9 bases from J, with 15 bases between. Looked up from germline, CDR1 is MDHEN and CDR2 is SYDVKM. The CDR3 length is 13 residues. The CDR3 reads CASRRPATGPQHF. The DNA for the CDR3 is TGTGCCAGCAGAAGACCGGCTACTGGGCCCCAGCATTTT.